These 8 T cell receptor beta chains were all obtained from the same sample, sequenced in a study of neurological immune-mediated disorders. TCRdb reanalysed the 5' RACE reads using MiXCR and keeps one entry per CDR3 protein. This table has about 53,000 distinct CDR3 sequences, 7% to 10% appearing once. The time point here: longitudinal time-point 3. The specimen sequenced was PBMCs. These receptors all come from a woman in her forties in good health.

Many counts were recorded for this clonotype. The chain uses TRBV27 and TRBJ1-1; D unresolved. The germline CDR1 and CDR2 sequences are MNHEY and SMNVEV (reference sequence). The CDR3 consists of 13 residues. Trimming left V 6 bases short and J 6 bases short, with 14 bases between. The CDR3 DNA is TGTGCCAGCAGCTTCGGCGCGGGCGCTGAAGCTTTCTTT. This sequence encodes CASSFGAGAEAFF.

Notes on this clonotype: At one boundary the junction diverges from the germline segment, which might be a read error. This CDR3 is CASRALQGFDTQYF. DNA for the CDR3: TGTGCAAGCAGGGCGCTACAGGGTTTCGATACGCAGTATTTT. The chain recombines TRBV5-6 with TRBJ2-3; TRBD1 is a possible D gene (6 bases). The CDR3 covers 14 residues. Germline V gives CDR1 SGHDT, CDR2 YYEEEE.

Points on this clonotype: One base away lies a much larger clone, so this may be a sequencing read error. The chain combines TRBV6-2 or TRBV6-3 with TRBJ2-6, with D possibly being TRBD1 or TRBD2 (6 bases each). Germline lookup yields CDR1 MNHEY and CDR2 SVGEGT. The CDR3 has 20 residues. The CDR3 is CASQKPRRGQGLSGANVLAF. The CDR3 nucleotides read TGTGCCAGCCAAAAGCCGAGACGGGGGCAGGGGCTTAGTGGGGCCAACGTCCTGGCTTTC.

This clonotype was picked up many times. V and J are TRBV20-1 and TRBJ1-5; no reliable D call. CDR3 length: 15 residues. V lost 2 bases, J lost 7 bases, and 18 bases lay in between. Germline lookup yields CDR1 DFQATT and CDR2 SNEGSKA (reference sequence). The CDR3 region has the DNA TGCAGTGCTAGAAGGCCTCCACCCGAGCCCCAGCCCCAGCATTTT. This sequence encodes CSARRPPPEPQPQHF.

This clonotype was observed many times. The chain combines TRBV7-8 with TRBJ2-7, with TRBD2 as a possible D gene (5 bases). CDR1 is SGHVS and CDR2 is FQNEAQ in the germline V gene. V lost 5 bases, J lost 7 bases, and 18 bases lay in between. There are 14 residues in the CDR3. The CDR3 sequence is CASSPRGEAREQYF. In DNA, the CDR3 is TGTGCCAGCAGCCCCCGGGGAGAGGCACGGGAGCAGTACTTC.

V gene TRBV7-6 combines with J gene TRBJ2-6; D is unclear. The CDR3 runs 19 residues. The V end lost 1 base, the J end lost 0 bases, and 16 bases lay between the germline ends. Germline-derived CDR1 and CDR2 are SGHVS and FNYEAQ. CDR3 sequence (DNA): TGTGCCAGCAGCTTAGTTCCCCAGGCCACGAGCTCTGGGGCCAACGTCCTGACTTTC. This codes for CASSLVPQATSSGANVLTF.

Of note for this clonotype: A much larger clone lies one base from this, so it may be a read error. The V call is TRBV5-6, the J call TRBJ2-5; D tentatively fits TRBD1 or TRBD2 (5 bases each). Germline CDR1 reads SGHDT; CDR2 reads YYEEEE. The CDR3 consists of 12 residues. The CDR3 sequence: CSSSFREETQYF. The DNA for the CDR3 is TGTTCCAGCAGCTTCAGGGAGGAGACCCAGTACTTC.

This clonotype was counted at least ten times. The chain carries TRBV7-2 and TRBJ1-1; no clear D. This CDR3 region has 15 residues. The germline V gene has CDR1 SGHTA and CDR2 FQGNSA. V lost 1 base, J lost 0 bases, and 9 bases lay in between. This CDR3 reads CASSLGQTMNTEAFF. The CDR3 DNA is TGTGCCAGCAGCTTAGGGCAAACCATGAACACTGAAGCTTTCTTT. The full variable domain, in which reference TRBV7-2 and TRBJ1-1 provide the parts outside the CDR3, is GAGVSQSPSNKVTEKGKDVELRCDPISGHTALYWYRQSLGQGLEFLIYFQGNSAPDKSGLPSDRFSAERTGGSVSTLTIQRTQQEDSAVYLCASSLGQTMNTEAFFGQGTRLTVV.